This section outlines one T cell receptor beta chain sequence together with its context. What antigen it recognizes has not been identified. There are no base qualities to consult, and no much larger clone falls within one base. This sample is drawn from a study of OX40 agonist ivuxolimab in advanced cancers. Context from the whole study: Ivuxolimab, which targeted the costimulatory receptor OX40 (CD134), was an agonistic, fully human IgG2 monoclonal antibody. Intravenous ivuxolimab was administered to patients every 2 weeks at six dose levels: 0.01, 0.1, 0.3, 1.5, 3 and 10 mg/kg. Among the 52 dose-escalation patients, 19 had hepatocellular carcinoma, 15 melanoma, 9 renal cell carcinoma and 9 head and neck cancer. In the dose-escalation cohort, around 80% of patients were male, and the mean age was approximately 60 years with a range of 23 to 79. Patients were allowed to have had prior anti-PD-1, anti-PD-L1 or anti-CTLA-4 therapy, and 40% to 45% of the dose-escalation patients had been treated with checkpoint inhibitors. Partial responses were achieved by three dose-escalation patients, of whom one had hepatocellular carcinoma and two had cutaneous melanoma. The point of sequencing TCRbeta in the periphery was to test whether ivuxolimab changed TCR sequence diversity and drove clonal T-cell expansion. The paper covers the monotherapy dose-escalation part of the phase I ivuxolimab trial, which included N of about 51 patients.

CDR1 is given as MDHEN and CDR2 as SYDVKM, both from the germline V gene. The cysteine opens and the phenylalanine closes a CDR3 of 14 amino acids. Only CDR3 DNA is held: 42 bases, read in frame from base 1. V is clipped by 5 bases and J by 6 bases, and the sequence between their germline boundaries is 16 bases long. The trial excluded patients who had a history of autoimmune disease or who were on systemic immunosuppression. In every dose cohort, peripheral blood was drawn for TCR sequencing at baseline, cycle 4 day 1, and cycle 7 day 1. Samples came from an open-label, multicenter, first-in-human phase I dose-escalation trial of ivuxolimab. Adults with locally advanced or metastatic melanoma, renal cell, hepatocellular, or head and neck squamous cell carcinoma were enrolled in the trial. Before TCR sequencing, CD4+ and CD8+ T cells were separately sorted from peripheral blood. Findings and caveats that apply to the study as a whole: After ivuxolimab, CD8+ T cells had more expanded clones than CD4+ T cells on average. In partial responders in the 0.1-3.0 mg/kg groups, normalized peripheral clonal expansion was found to be among the lowest, especially among CD8+ T cells. The antigen specificity of the peripheral T cells that underwent clonal expansion was not determined. Low levels of normalized T-cell clonal expansion were also seen in some patients who did not respond. At doses from 0.1 to 3.0 mg/kg, clonal expansion was seen in both CD4+ and CD8+ blood T cells between baseline and week 6.

For sequencing of the TCRbeta CDR3 region, genomic DNA was extracted from the sorted cells. The immunoSEQ Assay was used for sequencing of TCRbeta CDR3 regions. The clones in this table, taken by TCRdb from immuneACCESS, are in-frame only. Not every clone is retained; where verified, under half of the shortfall comes from an unresolved V gene, and the cause of the rest is unknown. The sample contains 20,000 or so clones, 70% to 85% of them found a single time. The top ten constitute 16% of the sample. This sequence uses TRBV28 and TRBJ1-2; the D segment could be TRBD1, given 6 matching bases. The input for sequencing was CD4+ or CD8+ T cells sorted from blood, taken in a trial of the OX40 agonist ivuxolimab. This receptor was taken from an adult with an advanced solid tumor such as melanoma, head and neck, liver or kidney cancer. The CDR3 amino acid sequence is: CASSLPGGLNGYTF. The sequenced DNA: TGTGCCAGCAGTCTACCCGGGGGGCTTAATGGCTACACCTTC.